Each of the 26 T cell receptor beta chains below was sequenced from the same sample in a study of blood T cells in healthy people across ages. A J-beta primer mix and a sample-barcoded 5' primer were used in a second PCR of about 7 to 11 cycles. TCRdb recomputed calls from the 5' RACE reads with MiXCR, one row per CDR3 protein. This sample has roughly 1,500,000 distinct CDR3 sequences, with 30% to 40% found just once. The sequencing input was blood. The receptor set was obtained from a woman aged 25 to 39 in good health.

In its sample, this clonotype was seen a few times. This chain's CDR3 is CASSLDLRPSGGEETQYF. The DNA of the CDR3 is TGTGCCAGCAGTCTCGACCTGCGGCCTAGCGGGGGGGAAGAGACCCAGTACTTC. V is TRBV6-2 or TRBV6-3 and J is TRBJ2-5; 12 bases align to TRBD2. Unmatched junction bases numbered 13, after V lost 5 bases and J lost 3 bases. The CDR3 consists of 18 residues. Germline values: CDR1 MNHEY, CDR2 SVGEGT.

The gene calls are TRBV2 and TRBJ2-1, with D possibly TRBD2 on 5 matching bases. Trimming cost V 7 bases and J 6 bases, with 25 bases left between them. The CDR3 totals 17 residues. Germline values: CDR1 SNHLY, CDR2 FYNNEI. As DNA, the CDR3 is TGTGCCAGCACTACACCGGGAAACAAAGGTTGGGGCAATGAGCAGTTCTTC. Translated, it gives CASTTPGNKGWGNEQFF.

Concerning this clonotype itself: A junction end diverges from the germline sequence, so it may reflect a read error. The V call is TRBV6-2 or TRBV6-3, the J call TRBJ2-6; D remains ambiguous. CDR1 is MNHEY and CDR2 is SVGEGT in the germline V gene. This CDR3 is 15 amino acids long. The DNA of the CDR3 is TGTGCCAGCAGTTATTGGAGTGCTGGGACCAACGTCCTGACTTTC. It yields the protein CASSYWSAGTNVLTF.

This clonotype was seen only a few times. The rearrangement joins TRBV3-1 to TRBJ2-7; no firm D call. The better agreement between TRBJ2-5 and the DNA end casts doubt on the J call. From germline, CDR1 is LGHDT and CDR2 YNNKEL (reference sequence). CDR3 length equals 13 residues. The CDR3 nucleotides read TGTGCCAGCAGCCGACCAGATTGGAAGACCCAGTACTTC. Translating it yields CASSRPDWKTQYF.

The chain couples TRBV20-1 to TRBJ1-2; D remains unclear. V was shortened by 0 bases and J by 6 bases, with 14 bases between the two germline ends. The CDR3 loop spans 14 amino acids. CDR1 is DFQATT, CDR2 SNEGSKA, per germline (reference sequence). CDR3 bases: TGCAGTGCTAGAGATTCCAACGCTCTCAATGGCTACACCTTC. Its protein product is CSARDSNALNGYTF.

This clonotype was detected a few times. This rearrangement joins TRBV15 to TRBJ2-5; possible D gene TRBD2, 5 bases. The CDR3 runs to 14 residues. The germline V gene encodes CDR1 LNHNV and CDR2 YYDKDF (reference sequence). Trimming stripped 6 bases from V and 5 bases from J, with 16 bases between. The CDR3 DNA reads as TGTGCCACCAGTCGTAAACGGGGTTCGGAGACCCAGTACTTC. Its translation: CATSRKRGSETQYF.

The V and J genes are TRBV6-5 and TRBJ1-6, with D possibly matching TRBD1 (5 bases). This CDR3 has 16 amino acids. V was cut by 0 bases and J by 9 bases, with 15 bases left in between. CDR1 MNHEY and CDR2 SVGAGI come from the germline V gene. The CDR3 region is CASSYSGQGDSSPLHF. DNA for the CDR3: TGTGCCAGCAGTTACTCAGGCCAAGGGGATTCTTCACCCCTCCACTTT.

The CDR3 loop reads CASSLSAGRGYTF. The CDR3 DNA reads TGTGCCAGCAGTTTATCGGCAGGGCGAGGCTACACCTTC. This chain connects TRBV27 to TRBJ1-2, with D possibly matching TRBD1 (5 bases). Germline loops: CDR1 MNHEY, CDR2 SMNVEV (reference sequence). The CDR3 has 13 amino acids. Deletions cut 0 bases from V and 8 bases from J, with 10 bases between.

J is TRBJ2-5 and V is TRBV9, with 9 bases matching TRBD2. Germline assignment: CDR1 SGDLS and CDR2 YYNGEE. Trimming cost V 4 bases and J 2 bases; bases outside gene matches: 6. The CDR3 loop spans 15 amino acids. The CDR3 loop reads CASSTLAGTQETQYF. CDR3 DNA sequence: TGTGCCAGCAGCACTCTAGCGGGAACACAAGAGACCCAGTACTTC.

This clonotype showed up many times. The chain carries TRBV27 and TRBJ2-7, with D possibly being TRBD1 (5 bases). Between the trimmed V and J ends, which lost 2 bases and 2 bases, there was a span of 13 bases. From germline, CDR1 is MNHEY and CDR2 SMNVEV (reference sequence). The CDR3 runs 15 residues. In DNA form, the CDR3 reads TGTGCCAGCAGTTTAGGGGCTCTTGGACCCTACGAGCAGTACTTC. This gives the protein CASSLGALGPYEQYF.

In its sample, this clonotype was seen a few times. Compared with germline, one end of the junction differs, possibly owing to a read error. The chain has TRBV2 and TRBJ1-2; D remains ambiguous. The germline V gene encodes CDR1 SNHLY and CDR2 FYNNEI. There are 12 residues in the CDR3. CDR3 DNA: TGTGCCAGCAAAGGAGATTTTTATGACTACACCTTC. It is translated as CASKGDFYDYTF.

The chain is built from TRBV12-5 and TRBJ2-5; 8 bases map to TRBD1. The CDR3 has 17 residues. Germline V gene sequence: CDR1 LGHNT, CDR2 FRNRAP. Trimming removed 2 bases from V and 3 bases from J; junction bases left unmatched: 11. The chain's CDR3 is CASGLSDRAGGEETQYF. In nucleotides, the CDR3 is TGTGCTAGTGGTTTGTCTGATCGGGCAGGGGGCGAAGAGACCCAGTACTTC.

This clonotype was observed once. The rearrangement links TRBV5-1 to TRBJ2-2, with TRBD1 matching over 8 bases. Germline values: CDR1 SGHRS, CDR2 YFSETQ. The CDR3 contains 16 residues. V lost 4 bases and J lost 6; bases outside the gene matches: 11. CDR3 nucleotide sequence: TGCGCCAGCAGCGCAACGGGACAGGAAAGAGCCGGGGAGCTGTTTTTT. Encoded protein: CASSATGQERAGELFF. Drawing the rest from reference TRBV5-1 and TRBJ2-2, the complete variable domain is KAGVTQTPRYLIKTRGQQVTLSCSPISGHRSVSWYQQTPGQGLQFLFEYFSETQRNKGNFPGRFSGRQFSNSRSEMNVSTLELGDSALYLCASSATGQERAGELFFGEGSRLTVL.

V usage is TRBV28 and J usage is TRBJ2-1, with a weak D call TRBD2 (6 bases). CDR1 is MDHEN and CDR2 is SYDVKM in the germline V gene. The CDR3 is 14 amino acids. The V gene lost 7 bases and the J gene lost 5 bases, with 15 bases spanning the gap. DNA of the CDR3: TGTGCCAGCACTCGGAGGGCCCAACACAATGAGCAGTTCTTC. Protein sequence: CASTRRAQHNEQFF. Using reference TRBV28 and TRBJ2-1 for the parts outside the CDR3, the full variable domain is DVKVTQSSRYLVKRTGEKVFLECVQDMDHENMFWYRQDPGLGLRLIYFSYDVKMKEKGDIPEGYSVSREKKERFSLILESASTNQTSMYLCASTRRAQHNEQFFGPGTRLTVL.

The chain links TRBV30 to TRBJ2-7; D might be TRBD1 (6 bases). V was trimmed by 4 bases and J by 4 bases, leaving 17 bases between them. Germline V gives CDR1 GTSNPN, CDR2 SVGIG (reference sequence). The CDR3 is 14 amino acids. The CDR3 bases are TGTGCCTGGACATCCGGGACATTGTCTTACGAGCAGTACTTC. This encodes CAWTSGTLSYEQYF.

The chain couples TRBV30 to TRBJ2-5; D might be TRBD1 or TRBD2, each matching 7 bases. The J call could be wrong; TRBJ2-7 is a better fit for the DNA end. The germline gives CDR1 GTSNPN, CDR2 SVGIG (reference sequence). This CDR3 has 12 amino acids. The DNA for the CDR3 is TGTGCTCGGTACAGGGGAGGGCGCGAGCAGTACTTC. Translation gives CARYRGGREQYF.

The table lists this clonotype with a few counts. This chain connects TRBV12-3 or TRBV12-4 to TRBJ2-7; tentatively, D is TRBD2 (5 bases). CDR3 size: 15 residues. The V end was cut by 6 bases, the J end by 0 bases, with 15 bases between. The CDR3 spells CASSSPERSSYEQYF. The CDR3 region has the DNA TGTGCCAGCAGCTCCCCGGAGCGGAGCTCCTACGAGCAGTACTTC.

The CDR3 DNA follows: TGTGCCAGCTCACCACGTGCCGGGACGGCTGTGGCAGATACGCAGTATTTT. Its translation: CASSPRAGTAVADTQYF. The V call is TRBV18, the J call TRBJ2-3; D could derive from TRBD1 or TRBD2 (5 bases each). V was cut by 1 base and J by 4 bases, with 18 bases left in between. This CDR3 region has 17 residues. From germline, CDR1 is KGHSH and CDR2 LQKENI.

This clonotype showed up many times. V usage is TRBV29-1 and J usage is TRBJ1-2; no definite D call. The germline V gene has CDR1 SQVTM and CDR2 ANQGSEA. This CDR3 has 12 amino acids. The germline V and J ends were trimmed by 4 bases and 4 bases, with 10 bases remaining between them. This CDR3 reads CSVGGQVYGYTF. The CDR3 DNA reads TGCAGCGTTGGAGGGCAGGTCTATGGCTACACCTTC.

This clonotype has only a few counts. The chain has TRBV7-6 and TRBJ2-5, with D perhaps matching TRBD1 (6 bases). The CDR3 is 13 amino acids. Germline V gene sequence: CDR1 SGHVS, CDR2 FNYEAQ. V shed 3 bases and J shed 6 bases, with 11 bases lying between them. DNA for the CDR3: TGTGCCAGCAGCTTGAACAGGGTCAAGACCCAGTACTTC. Translating gives CASSLNRVKTQYF.

For the CDR3, the DNA is TGTGCCAGCACATTTTTCTCCGGGGTTGCTTCACCCCTCCACTTT. This gives the protein CASTFFSGVASPLHF. This chain connects TRBV28 to TRBJ1-6; D gene unclear. With 7 bases removed from V and 9 bases from J, the gap between germline ends came to 19 bases. Per germline, CDR1 MDHEN and CDR2 SYDVKM. The CDR3 sequence is 15 residues long.

The genes are TRBV2 and TRBJ2-6; 14 positions match TRBD2. The CDR3 spans 18 residues. V lost 6 bases to trimming and J lost 0 bases; unmatched junction nucleotides: 4. The germline CDR1 and CDR2 sequences are SNHLY and FYNNEI. The CDR3: CASSRLAGGFSGANVLTF. The CDR3 DNA is TGTGCCAGCAGCAGACTAGCGGGGGGGTTCTCTGGGGCCAACGTCCTGACTTTC.

V gene TRBV2 combines with J gene TRBJ1-2; a possible D gene is TRBD1 (6 bases). Germline lookup yields CDR1 SNHLY and CDR2 FYNNEI. The V end lost 9 bases, the J end lost 8 bases, and 19 bases lay between the germline ends. The CDR3 covers 13 residues. The CDR3 DNA follows: TGTGCCAGTAGTAACCCTCAGGGGAACGGCTACACCTTC. Amino acid sequence: CASSNPQGNGYTF.

This clonotype was picked up a small number of times. The chain recombines TRBV2 with TRBJ2-3; perhaps D is TRBD1 or TRBD2 (5 bases each). CDR1 is SNHLY, CDR2 FYNNEI, per germline. The CDR3 has 16 residues. V was trimmed by 4 bases and J by 0 bases, leaving 14 bases between them. The CDR3: CASSVSGTLSTDTQYF. The CDR3 coding sequence is TGTGCCAGCAGTGTTTCCGGGACCCTAAGCACAGATACGCAGTATTTT.

The CDR3 DNA sequence: TGTGCCAGCAGCTTCGATGTTCGGACGGAGCAGTACTTC. Its protein product is CASSFDVRTEQYF. The genes are TRBV7-9 and TRBJ2-7, with no clear D. The CDR3 totals 13 residues. Trimming pared 3 bases from V and 7 bases from J, leaving 13 bases between. Germline CDR1 reads SEHNR; CDR2 reads FQNEAQ (reference sequence).

V gene TRBV2 combines with J gene TRBJ2-7, with TRBD1 identical over 8 bases. CDR1 is SNHLY, CDR2 FYNNEI, per germline. V was clipped by 4 bases and J by 7 bases; unmatched bases: 6. The CDR3 runs to 13 residues. CDR3 sequence: CASSGARGLEQYF. The CDR3 DNA reads TGTGCCAGCAGTGGGGCCAGGGGGCTGGAGCAGTACTTC.